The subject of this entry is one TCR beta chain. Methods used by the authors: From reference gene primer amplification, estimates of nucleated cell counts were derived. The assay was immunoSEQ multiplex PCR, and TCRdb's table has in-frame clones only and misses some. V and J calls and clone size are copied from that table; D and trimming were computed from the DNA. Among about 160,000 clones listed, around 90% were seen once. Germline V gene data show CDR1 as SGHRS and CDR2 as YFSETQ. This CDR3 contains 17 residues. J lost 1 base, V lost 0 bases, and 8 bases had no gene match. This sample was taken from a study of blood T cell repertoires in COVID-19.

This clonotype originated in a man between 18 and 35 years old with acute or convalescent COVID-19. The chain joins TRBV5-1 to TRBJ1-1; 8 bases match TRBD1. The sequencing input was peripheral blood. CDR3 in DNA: TGCGCCAGCAGCTTGGGACCCCAGGGGGCGGCGAACACTGAAGCTTTCTTT. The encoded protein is CASSLGPQGAANTEAFF.